Shown below are 27 T cell receptor beta chains from a single sample sequenced in a study of blood T cell repertoires in COVID-19. The repertoire was sequenced with immunoSEQ multiplex PCR; TCRdb's copy has only in-frame clones and lacks some. The sample holds 300,000 to 450,000 clones, more than 65% seen once. Sequencing was carried out using peripheral blood. The receptors come from a human donor with acute or convalescent COVID-19. The donor label of this sample is uncertain.

V and J are TRBV12-5 and TRBJ2-1; unclear D gene. This CDR3 region has 15 residues. Looked up from germline, CDR1 is LGHNT and CDR2 is FRNRAP. The V end lost 1 base, the J end lost 2 bases, and 9 bases lay between the germline ends. DNA of the CDR3: TGTGCTAGTGGTTTGGCCCATCCGGCCTACAATGAGCAGTTCTTC. Translating gives CASGLAHPAYNEQFF.

The chain links TRBV15 to TRBJ2-2; D possibly corresponds to TRBD1 (6 bases). The germline gives CDR1 LNHNV, CDR2 YYDKDF (reference sequence). The length of the CDR3 is 14 residues. V dropped 5 bases and J dropped 9 bases, with 16 bases sitting between them. The CDR3 DNA is TGTGCCACCAGCCGCGCCCAGGGGCTCAGGGAGCTGTTTTTT. This translates into CATSRAQGLRELFF.

This clone was observed a handful of times. J is TRBJ1-3 and V is TRBV6-5, with no clear D. Per germline, CDR1 MNHEY and CDR2 SVGAGI. This CDR3 contains 15 residues. With 0 bases removed from V and 3 bases from J, the gap between germline ends came to 9 bases. The CDR3 protein is CASSYSTGYGNTIYF. Written as DNA, the CDR3 is TGTGCCAGCAGTTACTCAACGGGGTATGGAAACACCATATATTTT.

This chain links TRBV30 with TRBJ2-3; perhaps TRBD2 as D (7 bases). This CDR3 contains 14 residues. Trimming cost V 3 bases and J 5 bases, with 15 bases left between them. CDR1 GTSNPN and CDR2 SVGIG come from the germline V gene (reference sequence). CDR3 coding DNA: TGTGCCTGGAGACGGGGGGCCCTAGTAGATACGCAGTATTTT. It codes for CAWRRGALVDTQYF. The whole variable domain, remainder taken from reference TRBV30 and TRBJ2-3, is SQTIHQWPATLVQPVGSPLSLECTVEGTSNPNLYWYRQAAGRGLQLLFYSVGIGQISSEVPQNLSASRPQDRQFILSSKKLLLSDSGFYLCAWRRGALVDTQYFGPGTRLTVL.

This clone was seen just once. A much larger clone sits a single nucleotide away, making a read error possible. J is TRBJ1-1 and V is TRBV10-1, with no clear D. CDR3 length: 13 residues. Germline CDR1 is WNHNN and CDR2 is SYGVQD (reference sequence). V was shortened by 3 bases and J by 0 bases, with 5 bases between the two germline ends. CDR3 nucleotide sequence: TGCGCCAGCAGTGAACGAGTGAACACTGAAGCTTTCTTT. It yields the protein CASSERVNTEAFF.

The V gene is TRBV28, the J gene TRBJ2-1; 16 nucleotides line up with TRBD2. The V segment lost 4 bases and the J segment 1 base; nucleotides outside the gene matches: 7. The CDR3 spans 19 residues. CDR1 MDHEN and CDR2 SYDVKM come from the germline V gene. CDR3 amino acids: CASSSTGLAGGRSYNEQFF. The CDR3 DNA follows: TGTGCCAGCAGTTCGACGGGACTAGCGGGGGGGCGGTCCTACAATGAGCAGTTCTTC. The whole variable domain, remainder taken from reference TRBV28 and TRBJ2-1, is DVKVTQSSRYLVKRTGEKVFLECVQDMDHENMFWYRQDPGLGLRLIYFSYDVKMKEKGDIPEGYSVSREKKERFSLILESASTNQTSMYLCASSSTGLAGGRSYNEQFFGPGTRLTVL.

The chain joins TRBV4-1 to TRBJ1-1; D possibly corresponds to TRBD1 (6 bases). V lost 4 bases, J lost 1 base, and 13 bases lay in between. Germline V gene sequence: CDR1 MGHRA, CDR2 YSYEKL. The CDR3 contains 15 residues. The CDR3 bases are TGCGCCAGCAGCCGCACCGAACAGGGGAACACTGAAGCTTTCTTT. This sequence encodes CASSRTEQGNTEAFF.

The chain links TRBV5-1 to TRBJ2-1; 10 nucleotides align to TRBD2. Germline lookup yields CDR1 SGHRS and CDR2 YFSETQ. The CDR3 is 15 residues long. The V gene end was trimmed by 6 bases and the J gene end by 3 bases; junction bases not matched to a gene: 6. Written as DNA, the CDR3 is TGCGCCAGCACCCAACTAGCGGGGAACTACAATGAGCAGTTCTTC. Amino acids: CASTQLAGNYNEQFF.

The genes are TRBV10-3 and TRBJ1-2; no definite D call. Germline V gene lookup returns CDR1 ENHRY and CDR2 SYGVKD. Trimming cost V 0 bases and J 3 bases, with 5 bases left between them. There are 13 residues in the CDR3. The CDR3 nucleotides read TGTGCCATCAGTGAGTCCGGTTACTATGGCTACACCTTC. Translated: CAISESGYYGYTF.

The chain employs TRBV18 and TRBJ1-6; D is possibly TRBD1 (5 bases). Germline CDR1 KGHSH, CDR2 LQKENI. With 3 bases removed from V and 6 bases from J, the gap between germline ends came to 9 bases. The CDR3 covers 14 residues. The chain's CDR3 is CASSPDNGNSPLHF. CDR3 bases: TGTGCCAGCTCACCGGACAATGGTAATTCACCCCTCCACTTT.

This clone was counted only a few times. The chain joins TRBV18 to TRBJ2-5; the match to TRBD2 covers 9 bases. The CDR3 runs to 17 residues. CDR1 and CDR2 from the germline V gene are KGHSH and LQKENI. Trimming took 2 bases from V and 6 from J; bases not matched to a gene: 13. CDR3 nucleotide sequence: TGTGCCAGCTCACCAGGCGGGGGGGCCGAAGCGGTGAAGACCCAGTACTTC. Residues: CASSPGGGAEAVKTQYF.

The chain recombines TRBV29-1 with TRBJ1-2, with D hard to call. Germline CDR1 reads SQVTM; CDR2 reads ANQGSEA. The CDR3 totals 12 residues. V lost 4 bases and J lost 3, with 9 bases in between. The CDR3 nucleotides read TGCAGCGTTGGTCGGGGTGACTATGGCTACACCTTC. Its protein is CSVGRGDYGYTF.

V is TRBV7-9 and J is TRBJ1-2; 7 bases agree with TRBD1. The V and J ends lost 1 base and 2 bases, in that order; junction bases with no gene match: 1. CDR3 size: 14 residues. Germline values: CDR1 SEHNR, CDR2 FQNEAQ (reference sequence). CDR3: CASSLGDSNYGYTF. CDR3 bases: TGTGCCAGCAGCTTAGGGGACAGCAACTATGGCTACACCTTC.

V usage is TRBV29-1 and J usage is TRBJ2-5; D is possibly TRBD1 (6 bases). The germline gives CDR1 SQVTM, CDR2 ANQGSEA. V was pared by 4 bases and J by 5 bases, with 11 bases between. The CDR3 has 12 amino acids. The CDR3 DNA reads as TGCAGCGTTGCAGGGGTTTGGGAGACCCAGTACTTC. Translation: CSVAGVWETQYF.

V and J are TRBV7-8 and TRBJ1-3, with D possibly TRBD1 on 6 matching bases. The V end was cut by 5 bases, the J end by 4 bases, with 24 bases between. Looked up from germline, CDR1 is SGHVS and CDR2 is FQNEAQ. The CDR3 has 18 amino acids. The CDR3 is CASSISPAGDVRGNTIYF. The CDR3 region has the DNA TGTGCCAGCAGCATCTCCCCAGCAGGGGACGTGCGAGGAAACACCATATATTTT.

The chain links TRBV6-2 or TRBV6-3 to TRBJ2-3; TRBD2 matches 7 bases. CDR3 size: 19 residues. Trimming took 6 bases from V and 2 from J; bases not matched to a gene: 20. Germline loops: CDR1 MNHEY, CDR2 SVGEGT. Here the CDR3 DNA reads TGTGCCAGCAGCCCTACCCCGACCCTAGCGGCTCTACCCACAGATACGCAGTATTTT. Residues: CASSPTPTLAALPTDTQYF.

The gene calls are TRBV19 and TRBJ2-3, with 8 nucleotides matching TRBD2. This CDR3 contains 16 residues. Germline-derived CDR1 and CDR2 are LNHDA and SQIVND (reference sequence). V lost 4 bases, J lost 6 bases, and 12 bases stayed unmatched. The CDR3 protein is CASSTLAGVLGDTQYF. The CDR3 nucleotides read TGTGCCAGTAGTACCCTAGCGGGTGTACTTGGGGATACGCAGTATTTT.

Here the CDR3 DNA reads TGTGCCAGTAGATATGAGGTAGCGATTCCCGGGGAGCTGTTTTTT. Translated: CASRYEVAIPGELFF. V usage is TRBV19 and J usage is TRBJ2-2, with D maybe TRBD2 (5 bases). The CDR3 is made up of 15 amino acids. Trimming left V 6 bases short and J 6 bases short, with 17 bases between. Germline CDR1 is LNHDA and CDR2 is SQIVND (reference sequence). Full variable domain (missing parts from reference TRBV19 and TRBJ2-2): DGGITQSPKYLFRKEGQNVTLSCEQNLNHDAMYWYRQDPGQGLRLIYYSQIVNDFQKGDIAEGYSVSREKKESFPLTVTSAQKNPTAFYLCASRYEVAIPGELFFGEGSRLTVL.

This clone was found a few times. The sample holds other DNA sequences that translate to the same CDR3. This rearrangement joins TRBV6-5 to TRBJ2-1, with D maybe TRBD1 (5 bases). There are 14 residues in the CDR3. CDR1 and CDR2 (germline): MNHEY, SVGAGI. Trimming removed 0 bases from V and 4 bases from J, with 7 bases in between. The CDR3 sequence: CASSYSTAYNEQFF. CDR3 nucleotides: TGTGCCAGCAGTTACTCGACAGCTTACAATGAGCAGTTCTTC.

This chain connects TRBV27 to TRBJ1-3, with a weak D call TRBD1 (6 bases). Looked up from germline, CDR1 is MNHEY and CDR2 is SMNVEV (reference sequence). The CDR3 covers 14 residues. The V end lost 6 bases, the J end lost 0 bases, and 9 bases lay between the germline ends. Written as DNA, the CDR3 is TGTGCCAGCAGCAGGGGCTCCTCTGGAAACACCATATATTTT. Translation: CASSRGSSGNTIYF.

This clone appeared a single time. V is TRBV5-5 and J is TRBJ1-2, with D unresolved. The CDR3 covers 15 residues. The germline gives CDR1 SGHKS, CDR2 YYEKEE (reference sequence). V was cut by 0 bases and J by 8 bases, with 17 bases left in between. The chain's CDR3 is CASSLGRRGAMGYTF. DNA of the CDR3: TGTGCCAGCAGCTTGGGCAGACGGGGTGCTATGGGCTACACCTTC.

This sequence joins TRBV6-1 and TRBJ1-1, with D possibly matching TRBD1 (5 bases). This CDR3 is built from 20 residues. Per the germline V gene, CDR1 is MNHNS and CDR2 is SASEGT. V was shortened by 3 bases and J by 4 bases, with 30 bases between the two germline ends. The CDR3 spells CASSDSKGGRGVRSSTEAFF. CDR3 coding DNA: TGTGCCAGCAGTGATTCCAAAGGTGGGAGGGGCGTAAGGTCGAGCACTGAAGCTTTCTTT.

V and J are TRBV10-1 and TRBJ2-7; 13 bases fit TRBD2. Looked up from germline, CDR1 is WNHNN and CDR2 is SYGVQD (reference sequence). The CDR3 spans 14 residues. Germline trimming cut 9 bases from V and 4 bases from J; bases unmatched to any gene: 6. The CDR3 DNA sequence: TGCGCCAGAGTTGGGACTAGCGGGATTTACGAGCAGTACTTC. It translates to CARVGTSGIYEQYF.

CDR3 coding DNA: TGTGCCAGCTCCCCCAGACAGGGGTCGGCCCCTAGCAATGAGCAGTTCTTC. Its protein product is CASSPRQGSAPSNEQFF. The V gene is TRBV18, the J gene TRBJ2-1; TRBD1 agrees at 8 bases. The V gene's germline CDR1 is KGHSH and CDR2 LQKENI. With 6 bases clipped from V and 6 bases from J, the junction kept 16 bases outside the gene matches. This CDR3 comprises 17 residues.

The genes are TRBV3-1 (or the pseudogene TRBV3-2) and TRBJ1-2, with a weak D call TRBD1 (5 bases). Germline lookup yields CDR1 LGHDT and CDR2 YNNKEL (reference sequence). The CDR3 is 12 amino acids. Deletions cut 4 bases from V and 5 bases from J, with 8 bases between. The CDR3 loop reads CASSPPGYGYTF. The CDR3 nucleotides read TGTGCCAGCAGCCCGCCAGGGTATGGCTACACCTTC.

The rearrangement joins TRBV5-1 to TRBJ1-5; weak D call: TRBD1 (6 bases). The V end lost 0 bases, the J end lost 2 bases, and 9 bases lay between the germline ends. Germline V gene sequence: CDR1 SGHRS, CDR2 YFSETQ. There are 15 residues in the CDR3. The CDR3 loop is CASSLVPGGNQPQHF. In DNA, the CDR3 is TGCGCCAGCAGCTTGGTCCCAGGGGGCAATCAGCCCCAGCATTTT.

This clone has a single count. The rearrangement links TRBV6-6 to TRBJ1-2; 7 bases are a match to TRBD1. This CDR3 is 15 amino acids long. The germline V gene encodes CDR1 MNHNY and CDR2 SVGAGI (reference sequence). V was pared by 5 bases and J by 0 bases, with 6 bases of the junction left unmatched. CDR3 protein: CASSGRGLANYGYTF. The DNA for the CDR3 is TGTGCCAGCAGTGGCAGGGGGTTAGCTAACTATGGCTACACCTTC.